One sample yielded the 19 T cell receptor beta chains listed below, sequenced in a study of blood T cell repertoires in COVID-19. Using immunoSEQ multiplex PCR, the repertoire was profiled, and TCRdb retains in-frame clones only, with some absent. The data contain some 230,000 clones, about 86% of them seen just once; the ten biggest clones take up roughly 10%. The source material was peripheral blood. These receptors came from a woman between 50 and 59 years old with COVID-19, enrolled during active disease.

The chain combines TRBV5-4 with TRBJ1-5; the D is unclear. Per germline, CDR1 SGHNT and CDR2 YYREEE (reference sequence). This CDR3 comprises 14 residues. Deletions cut 2 bases from V and 6 bases from J, with 12 bases between. This CDR3 is CASSLSPEGQPQHF. The CDR3 DNA reads TGTGCCAGCAGCTTAAGCCCGGAGGGTCAGCCCCAGCATTTT.

The chain employs TRBV6-5 and TRBJ2-5; tentative D call: TRBD2 (6 bases). Germline V gene lookup returns CDR1 MNHEY and CDR2 SVGAGI. V lost 2 bases to trimming and J lost 5 bases, with 18 bases between them. The CDR3 contains 16 residues. CDR3 protein: CASSYTPTRSTETQYF. The CDR3 DNA reads as TGTGCCAGCAGTTACACCCCGACTAGATCTACGGAGACCCAGTACTTC.

The chain recombines TRBV11-2 with TRBJ1-1; TRBD1 might be the D (5 bases). Germline CDR1 SGHAT, CDR2 FQNNGV. The V end lost 1 base, the J end lost 2 bases, and 14 bases lay between the germline ends. The CDR3 is made up of 16 amino acids. The CDR3, as DNA: TGTGCCAGCAGCTTAGCCCCCCGGGGGATAAACACTGAAGCTTTCTTT. Its protein product is CASSLAPRGINTEAFF.

The rearrangement uses TRBV5-6 and TRBJ2-2; 7 bases align to TRBD1. The CDR3 is 15 amino acids. Looked up from germline, CDR1 is SGHDT and CDR2 is YYEEEE. V dropped 1 base and J dropped 5; count of bases not matched to a gene: 5. The CDR3 loop reads CASSLTGVWTGELFF. In nucleotides, the CDR3 is TGTGCCAGCAGCTTGACAGGGGTTTGGACCGGGGAGCTGTTTTTT.

V is TRBV5-1 and J is TRBJ1-2; the match to TRBD1 covers 9 bases. Germline-derived CDR1 and CDR2 are SGHRS and YFSETQ. With 6 bases clipped from V and 1 base from J, the junction kept 10 bases outside the gene matches. CDR3 length: 16 residues. The CDR3 here is CASTLGTGRSNYGYTF. The DNA of the CDR3 is TGCGCCAGCACTTTGGGGACAGGGAGGAGTAACTATGGCTACACCTTC.

CDR3 DNA sequence: TGTGCCAGCAGCTCACCTGGGACAGGTGACCCCTACGAGCAGTACTTC. It is translated as CASSSPGTGDPYEQYF. The chain employs TRBV7-9 and TRBJ2-7, with 8 bases matching TRBD1. With 4 bases clipped from V and 2 bases from J, the junction kept 10 bases outside the gene matches. The CDR3 covers 16 residues. Germline lookup yields CDR1 SEHNR and CDR2 FQNEAQ (reference sequence).

The chain has TRBV3-1 (or the pseudogene TRBV3-2) and TRBJ2-7; 7 bases fit TRBD1. CDR1 and CDR2 from the germline V gene are LGHDT and YNNKEL (reference sequence). The CDR3 has 15 amino acids. The ends lost 4 bases at V and 6 bases at J; junction bases unmatched: 12. For the CDR3, the DNA is TGTGCCAGCAGCCGAGCACCCGACAGGGTGTTCGAGCAGTACTTC. It encodes CASSRAPDRVFEQYF.

The chain joins TRBV19 to TRBJ2-2; D is unresolved. CDR3 length: 13 residues. The germline V and J ends were trimmed by 7 bases and 4 bases, with 10 bases remaining between them. From germline, CDR1 is LNHDA and CDR2 SQIVND (reference sequence). The CDR3 sequence is CASTSSGTGELFF. In DNA form, the CDR3 reads TGTGCCAGTACCTCCTCGGGCACCGGGGAGCTGTTTTTT. Filled out from reference TRBV19 and TRBJ2-2, the complete variable domain reads DGGITQSPKYLFRKEGQNVTLSCEQNLNHDAMYWYRQDPGQGLRLIYYSQIVNDFQKGDIAEGYSVSREKKESFPLTVTSAQKNPTAFYLCASTSSGTGELFFGEGSRLTVL.

The CDR3 DNA sequence: TGTGCCAGCAGCAACACACCAGATACAGGGGGCGAGCAGTACGTC. Protein product: CASSNTPDTGGEQYV. This chain uses TRBV21-1 with TRBJ2-7; the table's D gene call, TRBD1, was not cross checked with the DNA. TRBV21-1 is noted as a pseudogene. The CDR3 extends over 15 amino acids.

V and J are TRBV11-2 and TRBJ2-3, with D perhaps matching TRBD1 (5 bases). Germline V lookup: CDR1 SGHAT, CDR2 FQNNGV. The V end lost 1 base, the J end lost 8 bases, and 13 bases lay between the germline ends. CDR3 length equals 14 residues. This CDR3 reads CASSLGLGLGTQYF. In nucleotides, the CDR3 is TGTGCCAGCAGCTTAGGTCTGGGGCTGGGTACGCAGTATTTT.

The chain's CDR3 is CASGLVLSSPRGGEQFF. The CDR3 nucleotides are TGTGCTAGTGGTTTGGTACTTTCCAGCCCACGGGGTGGCGAGCAGTTCTTC. The V gene is TRBV12-5, the J gene TRBJ2-1; maybe TRBD2 (5 bases). Germline V lookup: CDR1 LGHNT, CDR2 FRNRAP. Trimming shortened V by 0 bases and J by 10 bases, and 22 bases separated the two germline ends. The CDR3 covers 17 residues.

V usage is TRBV7-2 and J usage is TRBJ1-2; 7 bases fit TRBD1. The CDR3 is made up of 13 amino acids. CDR1 is SGHTA, CDR2 FQGNSA, per germline. With V trimmed by 5 bases and J by 5 bases, 5 bases remained unmatched. CDR3 residues: CASSPGTDYGYTF. In DNA, the CDR3 is TGTGCCAGCAGCCCCGGGACAGATTATGGCTACACCTTC.

CDR3: CASSYGTGGTGNTIYF. As DNA, the CDR3 is TGTGCCAGCAGTTACGGGACAGGGGGCACTGGAAACACCATATATTTT. This sequence joins TRBV2 and TRBJ1-3, with 12 nucleotides matching TRBD1. J was trimmed by 2 bases and V by 5 bases; bases with no gene match: 4. This CDR3 has 16 residues. The V gene's germline CDR1 is SNHLY and CDR2 FYNNEI.

V is TRBV19 and J is TRBJ2-3; 9 bases map to TRBD2. Germline V gene lookup returns CDR1 LNHDA and CDR2 SQIVND (reference sequence). The CDR3 sequence is 16 residues long. J lost 5 bases, V lost 8 bases, and 14 bases had no gene match. The CDR3 here is CASGHPSGVSLDTQYF. As DNA, the CDR3 is TGTGCCAGTGGCCACCCTAGCGGGGTGAGTCTAGATACGCAGTATTTT.

The chain uses TRBV13 and TRBJ2-5, with 11 bases lining up with TRBD2. Germline CDR1 and CDR2: PRHDT and FYEKMQ (reference sequence). The CDR3 consists of 17 residues. Germline trimming cut 5 bases from V and 5 bases from J; bases unmatched to any gene: 13. The CDR3 bases are TGTGCCAGCAGCGCCCGGTTGGGTAGCGGGGGGGCGGAGACCCAGTACTTC. This gives the protein CASSARLGSGGAETQYF.

V gene TRBV11-2 combines with J gene TRBJ1-1, with TRBD1 as a possible D gene (5 bases). The CDR3 has 12 amino acids. The germline V gene has CDR1 SGHAT and CDR2 FQNNGV. Trimming removed 1 base from V and 8 bases from J, with 8 bases in between. The CDR3 spells CASSLARGEAFF. CDR3 sequence (DNA): TGTGCCAGCAGCTTAGCGCGGGGGGAAGCTTTCTTT.

V and J are TRBV9 and TRBJ2-2; 12 nucleotides line up with TRBD2. CDR3 size: 19 residues. Germline loops: CDR1 SGDLS, CDR2 YYNGEE. Trimming removed 4 bases from V and 5 bases from J; junction bases left unmatched: 15. The CDR3 nucleotides read TGTGCCAGCAGCCCCCGTTTACGTCTAGCGGGGGGGCTTACCGGGGAGCTGTTTTTT. Protein product: CASSPRLRLAGGLTGELFF. Together with reference TRBV9 and TRBJ2-2, the CDR3 gives the full variable domain: DSGVTQTPKHLITATGQRVTLRCSPRSGDLSVYWYQQSLDQGLQFLIQYYNGEERAKGNILERFSAQQFPDLHSELNLSSLELGDSALYFCASSPRLRLAGGLTGELFFGEGSRLTVL.

This chain connects TRBV6-5 to TRBJ2-3; TRBD1 might be the D (6 bases). This CDR3 has 13 amino acids. The germline V and J ends were trimmed by 5 bases and 5 bases, with 11 bases remaining between them. The V gene's germline CDR1 is MNHEY and CDR2 SVGAGI. The CDR3 loop reads CASSRGYGDTQYF. The CDR3 nucleotides are TGTGCCAGCAGTAGGGGGTATGGAGATACGCAGTATTTT.

V gene TRBV24-1 combines with J gene TRBJ2-1, with unresolved D. Germline CDR1 KGHDR, CDR2 SFDVKD. Trimming removed 5 bases at V and 8 bases at J, with 6 bases between. The CDR3 extends over 11 amino acids. The CDR3 reads CATSVADEQFF. In nucleotides, the CDR3 is TGTGCCACCAGTGTCGCGGATGAGCAGTTCTTC.